The 21 T cell receptor beta chains given below trace back to one sample, sequenced in a study of blood T cell dynamics during melanoma immunotherapy. This table comes from immunoSEQ multiplex PCR, and its TCRdb copy is limited to in-frame clones, with some not included. The repertoire holds more than 10,000 clones, around 84% seen once, with about 9.4% in the top ten. Described time point: pre-treatment baseline. This material consisted of blood, taken from a patient treated with checkpoint blockade. These receptors were taken from a human donor with melanoma.

This rearrangement joins TRBV2 to TRBJ1-1; possible D gene TRBD1, 5 bases. The CDR3 runs 17 residues. Germline CDR1 and CDR2: SNHLY and FYNNEI. V was pared by 6 bases and J by 1 base, with 21 bases between. The CDR3 here is CASRSVVWQGRNTEAFF. The CDR3 nucleotides read TGTGCCAGCAGATCGGTTGTGTGGCAGGGCCGGAACACTGAAGCTTTCTTT.

This clone was observed a single time. The chain recombines TRBV19 with TRBJ2-3, with TRBD2 matching over 7 bases. Trimming removed 6 bases from V and 2 bases from J; junction bases left unmatched: 8. Germline-derived CDR1 and CDR2 are LNHDA and SQIVND (reference sequence). This CDR3 has 15 residues. CDR3 sequence (DNA): TGTGCCAGTAGGCTAGCGGATTATTCCACAGATACGCAGTATTTT. This codes for CASRLADYSTDTQYF.

The V gene is TRBV29-1, the J gene TRBJ1-1; 10 bases line up with TRBD1. Germline V gene lookup returns CDR1 SQVTM and CDR2 ANQGSEA. The J segment lost 1 base and the V segment lost 6 bases, leaving 2 bases of the junction unmatched. This CDR3 is 13 amino acids long. The CDR3 DNA sequence: TGCAGCGTCTGGGACAGGGGGAACACTGAAGCTTTCTTT. Protein product: CSVWDRGNTEAFF.

The DNA of the CDR3 is TGCGCCAGCAGCCAAGCCTTGGGACAGCCAGAAGGATGGGAGCAGTACTTC. It yields the protein CASSQALGQPEGWEQYF. The chain uses TRBV4-1 and TRBJ2-7; TRBD1 matches at 7 bases. The germline gives CDR1 MGHRA, CDR2 YSYEKL. J was trimmed by 7 bases and V by 1 base; bases with no gene match: 16. This CDR3 contains 17 residues.

The CDR3 DNA reads TGTGCCAGCAGCTTAGCGAGGGGCCAGAATCAGCCCCAGCATTTT. Translation: CASSLARGQNQPQHF. The gene calls are TRBV7-2 and TRBJ1-5, with D possibly matching TRBD1 (5 bases). From germline, CDR1 is SGHTA and CDR2 FQGNSA. Trimming cost V 0 bases and J 4 bases, with 10 bases left between them. This CDR3 comprises 15 residues.

This clone was seen a few times. The rearrangement links TRBV7-2 to TRBJ1-3, with unresolved D. Trimming took off 2 bases at V and 2 bases at J, with 7 bases between the two ends. The CDR3 has 14 residues. CDR1 is SGHTA and CDR2 is FQGNSA in the germline V gene. CDR3 region: CASSLMRAGNTIYF. In nucleotides, the CDR3 is TGTGCCAGCAGCTTAATGCGGGCTGGAAACACCATATATTTT.

This sequence joins TRBV10-2 and TRBJ1-5; weak D call: TRBD1 (6 bases). Between the trimmed V and J ends, which lost 6 bases and 5 bases, there was a span of 14 bases. Germline CDR1 reads WSHSY; CDR2 reads SAAADI. The CDR3 is 14 amino acids. The CDR3 DNA reads TGCGCCAGCAGAACGGAGGGGGACCATCAGCCCCAGCATTTT. Its protein product is CASRTEGDHQPQHF.

The chain links TRBV5-1 to TRBJ2-2, with a weak D call TRBD2 (5 bases). CDR1 SGHRS and CDR2 YFSETQ come from the germline V gene. V lost 7 bases and J 3 bases, leaving 19 bases between the germline ends. This CDR3 comprises 16 residues. CDR3 protein: CASRQPSPGDTGELFF. CDR3 bases: TGCGCCAGCCGCCAACCTAGCCCCGGTGACACCGGGGAGCTGTTTTTT.

The chain is built from TRBV5-4 and TRBJ1-2, with D possibly being TRBD1 (6 bases). This CDR3 has 14 amino acids. The V end lost 4 bases, the J end lost 8 bases, and 18 bases lay between the germline ends. The germline CDR1 and CDR2 sequences are SGHNT and YYREEE (reference sequence). CDR3 nucleotide sequence: TGTGCCAGCAGCATGGACAGTCTTAGTCCAGGCTACACCTTC. Residues: CASSMDSLSPGYTF.

V is TRBV19 and J is TRBJ1-4; D ambiguous. The CDR3 runs to 16 residues. Trimming stripped 2 bases from V and 8 bases from J, with 18 bases between. Germline V gene sequence: CDR1 LNHDA, CDR2 SQIVND (reference sequence). CDR3 in DNA: TGTGCCAGTAGTATATTCCTTGGTGGTTCATCCGAAAAACTGTTTTTT. This translates into CASSIFLGGSSEKLFF. The full variable domain, completed using reference TRBV19 and TRBJ1-4, is DGGITQSPKYLFRKEGQNVTLSCEQNLNHDAMYWYRQDPGQGLRLIYYSQIVNDFQKGDIAEGYSVSREKKESFPLTVTSAQKNPTAFYLCASSIFLGGSSEKLFFGSGTQLSVL.

V is TRBV11-2 and J is TRBJ2-3, with 7 positions matching TRBD2. The CDR3 loop spans 14 amino acids. Germline V gene data show CDR1 as SGHAT and CDR2 as FQNNGV. The J segment lost 7 bases and the V segment lost 0 bases, leaving 4 bases of the junction unmatched. DNA of the CDR3: TGTGCCAGCAGCTTAGACGCCAGCGGGAATACGCAGTATTTT. This codes for CASSLDASGNTQYF.

The chain is built from TRBV2 and TRBJ1-2; D is undetermined. Germline CDR1 and CDR2: SNHLY and FYNNEI. The V end lost 3 bases, the J end lost 1 base, and 6 bases lay between the germline ends. The CDR3 loop spans 13 amino acids. The CDR3 sequence: CASSDTYNYGYTF. In nucleotides, the CDR3 is TGTGCCAGCAGTGACACCTATAACTATGGCTACACCTTC. The variable domain in full, with the rest retrieved from reference TRBV2 and TRBJ1-2, is EPEVTQTPSHQVTQMGQEVILRCVPISNHLYFYWYRQILGQKVEFLVSFYNNEISEKSEIFDDQFSVERPDGSNFTLKIRSTKLEDSAMYFCASSDTYNYGYTFGSGTRLTVV.

The V gene is TRBV6-1, the J gene TRBJ1-4, with 8 bases aligning to TRBD1. CDR1 MNHNS and CDR2 SASEGT come from the germline V gene. This CDR3 has 15 amino acids. After removal of 7 bases from V and 3 bases from J, the junction contained 7 bases not matched to a gene. CDR3 DNA: TGTGCCAGCAACCAAGGACAGGGCGCTAATGAAAAACTGTTTTTT. This sequence encodes CASNQGQGANEKLFF.

The chain employs TRBV27 and TRBJ2-3; D is ambiguous. CDR1 is MNHEY, CDR2 SMNVEV, per germline (reference sequence). The V end lost 2 bases, the J end lost 3 bases, and 12 bases lay between the germline ends. The CDR3 has 15 amino acids. The CDR3 here is CASSLRLRETDTQYF. The CDR3 DNA reads TGTGCCAGCAGTTTACGGCTCAGAGAAACAGATACGCAGTATTTT.

The chain carries TRBV6-6 and TRBJ1-2, with unresolved D. This CDR3 has 11 amino acids. The germline V and J ends were trimmed by 10 bases and 10 bases, with 16 bases remaining between them. CDR1 is MNHNY, CDR2 SVGAGI, per germline (reference sequence). This CDR3 reads CATHTPGFYTF. Written as DNA, the CDR3 is TGTGCCACTCATACCCCGGGTTTCTACACCTTC.

This chain joins TRBV28 and TRBJ2-6; D is perhaps TRBD1 or TRBD2 (5 bases each). V lost 5 bases and J 2 bases, leaving 13 bases between the germline ends. CDR1 and CDR2 (germline): MDHEN, SYDVKM. The CDR3 sequence is 16 residues long. The CDR3 here is CASSILLGAGANVLTF. CDR3 DNA sequence: TGTGCCAGCAGTATCCTACTGGGGGCTGGGGCCAACGTCCTGACTTTC.

V usage is TRBV19 and J usage is TRBJ2-7, with a tentative D call TRBD1 (6 bases). The CDR3 extends over 12 amino acids. Deletions cut 6 bases from V and 2 bases from J, with 8 bases between. Germline V gives CDR1 LNHDA, CDR2 SQIVND (reference sequence). The CDR3 DNA reads TGTGCCAGTAGAGGGACAACCTACGAGCAGTACTTC. Translating gives CASRGTTYEQYF.

This chain connects TRBV25-1 to TRBJ2-4, with 7 bases that match TRBD1. CDR3 length: 15 amino acids. Germline V gene data show CDR1 as MGHDK and CDR2 as SYGVNS. With V trimmed by 2 bases and J by 0 bases, 1 base remained unmatched. CDR3 residues: CASSETGEAKNIQYF. For the CDR3, the DNA is TGTGCCAGCAGTGAAACAGGGGAAGCCAAAAACATTCAGTACTTC.

This clone appeared a single time. The chain links TRBV11-2 to TRBJ2-1, with D tentatively TRBD1 or TRBD2 (5 bases each). Germline assignment: CDR1 SGHAT and CDR2 FQNNGV. This CDR3 is 15 amino acids long. V lost 2 bases and J lost 8, with 16 bases in between. The CDR3, as DNA: TGTGCCAGCAGCTTATGGGACGGGGTAAGGGATGAGCAGTTCTTC. Translated, it gives CASSLWDGVRDEQFF.

This CDR3 is CASSYWTGQQFF. In DNA, the CDR3 is TGTGCCAGCAGTTACTGGACCGGCCAACAGTTCTTC. The rearrangement links TRBV6-5 to TRBJ2-1; D not resolved. CDR1 is MNHEY and CDR2 is SVGAGI in the germline V gene. V was clipped by 1 base and J by 13 bases, with 11 bases between them. This CDR3 is 12 amino acids long.

The V and J genes are TRBV12-5 and TRBJ2-2, with a possible D match to TRBD1 (6 bases). Trimming took off 3 bases at V and 6 bases at J, with 20 bases between the two ends. Germline V CDR1 and CDR2: LGHNT, FRNRAP. CDR3 length: 17 amino acids. CDR3 coding DNA: TGTGCTAGTGGTTTAAGTCGCTCAGGGGCTGGATCCGGGGAGCTGTTTTTT. Encoded protein: CASGLSRSGAGSGELFF.